The 4 T cell receptor beta chains in this list originate from one sample, sequenced in a study of beta chain features in type 1 diabetes (dated by TCRdb to the late 2010s). On the study overall, not on this receptor specifically: Type 1 diabetes patients showed a moderate but significant shortening of TCRB CDR3 length in all four CD4+ subsets.

To prepare the library, the immunoSEQ multiplex PCR assay was applied. The High Capacity cDNA Reverse Transcription Kit was used to reverse transcribe all of the isolated RNA, meaning that expressed TCRB transcripts were what got sequenced. As stored in TCRdb, this immuneACCESS dataset retains in-frame rearrangements with V and J assigned. A fraction of the clones does not appear; measured against another copy, unresolved V genes explain less than half of the discrepancy, and the remainder lacks a known reason. The sample table lists 640,000 or so clones, about 14% of them with a count of one. The ten biggest clones cover 0.03% to 0.04% of the sample. The antigens for these receptors are not known. Material: naive CD4+ T cells from blood. The sample's cell subset or site label, in plain terms: true naive CD4+ T cells. These receptors all stem from a man aged 18 to 30 with type 1 diabetes.

This clone was counted a few times. The rearrangement joins TRBV9 to TRBJ2-3; 14 bases fit TRBD2. Trimming at V came to 4 bases and at J to 7 bases, leaving 8 bases not matched to a gene. The germline V gene encodes CDR1 SGDLS and CDR2 YYNGEE. The CDR3 covers 16 residues. This CDR3 reads CASSRGTSGSIHTQYF. The CDR3 DNA sequence: TGTGCCAGCAGCAGGGGGACTAGCGGGAGTATACATACGCAGTATTTT.

V gene TRBV9 combines with J gene TRBJ2-5; D not resolved. The CDR3 covers 12 residues. V dropped 4 bases and J dropped 4 bases, with 8 bases sitting between them. From germline, CDR1 is SGDLS and CDR2 YYNGEE. CDR3 region: CASSHNLETQYF. The CDR3 coding sequence is TGTGCCAGCAGCCACAACCTAGAGACCCAGTACTTC.

This clone has only a few counts. This rearrangement joins TRBV25-1 to TRBJ1-2, with TRBD1 matching over 8 bases. Germline assignment: CDR1 MGHDK and CDR2 SYGVNS. V shed 4 bases, J shed 8 bases, and the junction held 3 bases outside the gene matches. The CDR3 is made up of 12 amino acids. The CDR3, as DNA: TGTGCCAGCAGTGTGACAGGGGCCGGCTACACCTTC. Its translation is CASSVTGAGYTF.

V gene TRBV25-1 combines with J gene TRBJ2-5; possible D gene TRBD2, 6 bases. Germline assignment: CDR1 MGHDK and CDR2 SYGVNS. The length of the CDR3 is 14 residues. Trimming took 2 bases from V and 5 from J, leaving 12 bases between them. This CDR3 is CASSEGGRPETQYF. The CDR3 DNA is TGTGCCAGCAGTGAAGGAGGGCGGCCGGAGACCCAGTACTTC.